The 19 T cell receptor beta chains given below trace back to one sample, sequenced in a study of blood T cell repertoires in COVID-19. Measured with immunoSEQ multiplex PCR; TCRdb has only the in-frame clones, and not every one. The sample gives 60,000 to 80,000 clones, 84% of which show up once; around 8% is in the top ten. The sequenced sample consisted of peripheral blood. Source of these receptors: a man in his fifties or sixties with active COVID-19.

This clone was seen only a few times. The CDR3 protein is CSASRGQGNQPQHF. The CDR3 DNA follows: TGCAGTGCCAGTCGGGGACAGGGCAATCAGCCCCAGCATTTT. This chain joins TRBV20-1 and TRBJ1-5; TRBD1 matches at 8 bases. This CDR3 has 14 residues. Germline-derived CDR1 and CDR2 are DFQATT and SNEGSKA (reference sequence). Trimming at V came to 6 bases and at J to 2 bases, leaving 6 bases not matched to a gene.

The chain is built from TRBV29-1 and TRBJ2-5, with D maybe TRBD2 (5 bases). Germline CDR1 and CDR2: SQVTM and ANQGSEA. The V gene lost 7 bases and the J gene lost 4 bases, with 13 bases spanning the gap. The CDR3 is 12 amino acids. CDR3 nucleotides: TGCAGCGCCGGGGTCGGGTCAGAGACCCAGTACTTC. Protein: CSAGVGSETQYF.

The chain carries TRBV4-1 and TRBJ1-5, with D perhaps TRBD1 (5 bases). Germline-derived CDR1 and CDR2 are MGHRA and YSYEKL. The length of the CDR3 is 13 residues. V was cut by 4 bases and J by 3 bases, with 7 bases left in between. CDR3 DNA sequence: TGCGCCAGCAGCCGGGGACTCAATCAGCCCCAGCATTTT. It translates to CASSRGLNQPQHF.

This chain uses TRBV2 with TRBJ2-7, with TRBD2 identical over 9 bases. V shed 6 bases, J shed 3 bases, and the junction held 6 bases outside the gene matches. This CDR3 region has 14 residues. Germline V gene lookup returns CDR1 SNHLY and CDR2 FYNNEI. CDR3 DNA: TGTGCCAGCAGGGCGGGGGGGGCCGGCTACGAGCAGTACTTC. Translated: CASRAGGAGYEQYF.

The chain recombines TRBV4-3 with TRBJ2-3, with 13 bases aligning to TRBD2. J was trimmed by 6 bases and V by 1 base; bases with no gene match: 7. This CDR3 contains 17 residues. Germline V gives CDR1 LGHNA, CDR2 YSLEER. The CDR3 coding sequence is TGCGCCAGCAGCCAAGGGGAGACTAGCGGGAGGAGGGATACGCAGTATTTT. Protein: CASSQGETSGRRDTQYF.

The chain uses TRBV13 and TRBJ2-7; D is possibly TRBD1 (7 bases). The CDR3 loop spans 14 amino acids. V dropped 2 bases and J dropped 5 bases, with 13 bases sitting between them. Germline V gene data show CDR1 as PRHDT and CDR2 as FYEKMQ (reference sequence). CDR3 bases: TGTGCCAGCAGCTTACGCGGGACAGTCGACGAGCAGTACTTC. Its protein product is CASSLRGTVDEQYF.

V is TRBV2 and J is TRBJ2-5; D might be TRBD2 (7 bases). CDR1 SNHLY and CDR2 FYNNEI come from the germline V gene. The CDR3 consists of 13 residues. V shed 7 bases and J shed 5 bases, with 14 bases lying between them. The CDR3 region has the DNA TGTGCCAGCACCAAAGGGGGGGTCGAGACCCAGTACTTC. Translated, it gives CASTKGGVETQYF.

The genes are TRBV4-2 and TRBJ2-7; tentatively, D is TRBD1 (6 bases). The V end was cut by 1 base, the J end by 3 bases, with 10 bases between. Per germline, CDR1 LGHNA and CDR2 YNFKEQ. The CDR3 covers 14 residues. CDR3 protein: CASSQATGRYEQYF. The CDR3 DNA reads as TGTGCCAGCAGCCAAGCGACAGGACGCTACGAGCAGTACTTC.

This clone is medium-sized within its sample. V is TRBV19 and J is TRBJ1-5; D remains ambiguous. This CDR3 has 13 amino acids. Germline V gives CDR1 LNHDA, CDR2 SQIVND (reference sequence). Deletions cut 4 bases from V and 7 bases from J, with 11 bases between. CDR3 loop: CASSRRVQQPQHF. In DNA form, the CDR3 reads TGTGCCAGTAGTAGGAGGGTTCAACAGCCCCAGCATTTT.

This clone has a handful of counts. The V gene is TRBV4-1, the J gene TRBJ2-3, with TRBD2 matching over 7 bases. The trim removed 10 bases at V and 5 bases at J, leaving 12 bases unmatched. The germline V gene encodes CDR1 MGHRA and CDR2 YSYEKL. The CDR3 sequence is 14 residues long. CDR3 bases: TGCGCCACGAAACCCGAAGCGGGGAGAGATACGCAGTATTTT. Encoded protein: CATKPEAGRDTQYF.

For this clone: At one boundary the junction diverges from the germline segment, which might be a read error. The gene calls are TRBV6-6 and TRBJ1-1, with 7 bases identical to TRBD1. The germline V gene encodes CDR1 MNHNY and CDR2 SVGAGI (reference sequence). The CDR3 spans 16 residues. The CDR3 is CASSYSPGTENSEAFF. CDR3 in DNA: TGTGCCAGCAGTTACTCGCCTGGGACAGAGAACTCTGAAGCTTTCTTT.

This chain links TRBV30 with TRBJ2-7, with a weak D call TRBD2 (6 bases). V lost 1 base and J 0 bases, leaving 13 bases between the germline ends. Germline V gene lookup returns CDR1 GTSNPN and CDR2 SVGIG (reference sequence). CDR3 size: 15 residues. CDR3 coding DNA: TGTGCCTGGAGTGATCCGGGACTGTACTCCTACGAGCAGTACTTC. Its translation: CAWSDPGLYSYEQYF.

The genes are TRBV7-9 and TRBJ2-3, with D possibly TRBD1 on 6 matching bases. The V end lost 7 bases, the J end lost 0 bases, and 14 bases lay between the germline ends. The germline V gene encodes CDR1 SEHNR and CDR2 FQNEAQ (reference sequence). The CDR3 loop spans 15 amino acids. The chain's CDR3 is CASISSGVSTDTQYF. In nucleotides, the CDR3 is TGTGCCAGCATCTCCTCAGGGGTTAGCACAGATACGCAGTATTTT. The full variable domain, in which reference TRBV7-9 and TRBJ2-3 provide the parts outside the CDR3, is DTGVSQNPRHKITKRGQNVTFRCDPISEHNRLYWYRQTLGQGPEFLTYFQNEAQLEKSRLLSDRFSAERPKGSFSTLEIQRTEQGDSAMYLCASISSGVSTDTQYFGPGTRLTVL.

This rearrangement joins TRBV6-2 or TRBV6-3 to TRBJ2-2, with 10 bases that match TRBD1. Germline V gene lookup returns CDR1 MNHEY and CDR2 SVGEGT. The CDR3 covers 18 residues. Trimming removed 5 bases from V and 6 bases from J; junction bases left unmatched: 15. CDR3 bases: TGTGCCAGCAGTCGGAATCCGCCGGGACAGGGGAGCGCCGGGGAGCTGTTTTTT. Translated: CASSRNPPGQGSAGELFF.

The chain combines TRBV3-1 (or the pseudogene TRBV3-2) with TRBJ2-7; no clear D. The CDR3 sequence is 13 residues long. Germline CDR1 and CDR2: LGHDT and YNNKEL (reference sequence). Trimming cost V 3 bases and J 2 bases, with 8 bases left between them. The CDR3 region is CASSQITAYEQYF. DNA of the CDR3: TGTGCCAGCAGCCAGATCACTGCCTACGAGCAGTACTTC.

V and J are TRBV4-1 and TRBJ1-1; D is undetermined. The germline V gene has CDR1 MGHRA and CDR2 YSYEKL. This CDR3 is 14 amino acids long. Trimming stripped 5 bases from V and 1 base from J, with 11 bases between. The CDR3 bases are TGCGCCAGCAGCTCGGGGTGGGCGAACACTGAAGCTTTCTTT. Residues: CASSSGWANTEAFF.

The rearrangement uses TRBV27 and TRBJ2-7; TRBD1 might be the D (5 bases). The germline V gene encodes CDR1 MNHEY and CDR2 SMNVEV (reference sequence). The CDR3 sequence is 13 residues long. The V gene lost 5 bases and the J gene lost 1 base, with 9 bases spanning the gap. The CDR3 spells CASSTDSSYEQYF. DNA of the CDR3: TGTGCCAGCAGTACAGACAGTTCCTACGAGCAGTACTTC.

The chain carries TRBV9 and TRBJ2-5; 7 bases fit TRBD1. V lost 0 bases, J lost 4 bases, and 3 bases stayed unmatched. From germline, CDR1 is SGDLS and CDR2 YYNGEE. CDR3 size: 14 residues. The CDR3 DNA sequence: TGTGCCAGCAGCGTAGGAGGGGGCAGAGAGACCCAGTACTTC. Translated, it gives CASSVGGGRETQYF.

The rearrangement joins TRBV27 to TRBJ2-2; no firm D call. Trimming removed 3 bases from V and 6 bases from J, with 5 bases in between. Germline V gene lookup returns CDR1 MNHEY and CDR2 SMNVEV (reference sequence). The CDR3 has 12 residues. CDR3 in DNA: TGTGCCAGCAGTTTCCCCGCCGGGGAGCTGTTTTTT. Translation gives CASSFPAGELFF.